Listed below are T cell receptor beta chains from one sample, sequenced in a study of blood T cells in healthy people across ages. TCRdb fed the 5' RACE reads into MiXCR, producing one record per CDR3 protein. The data show roughly 930,000 distinct CDR3 sequences, with roughly 48% seen just once and roughly 13% held by the top ten. Material for sequencing was blood. Receptors originate from a man between 25 and 39 years old in good health. Each CDR3 is given with its conserved first and last residue. The order of the fields is CDR3 length, clone size, D gene, J gene, V gene, CDR3 DNA, CDR3 protein. The D gene is left open where the match is weak. Rows give clone size only sometimes, using once, few, many, or a class for an expanded clone.

cdr3_length: 11
clone_size: .
d_call: .
j_call: TRBJ1-2
v_call: TRBV6-6
cdr3_nt: TGTGCCAGCGGGGAATGGGGTGGCTACACCTTC
cdr3_aa: CASGEWGGYTF

cdr3_length: 15
clone_size: .
d_call: TRBD1
j_call: TRBJ1-5
v_call: TRBV20-1
cdr3_nt: TGCAGTGCTAGATCTGGGACAGGACGGGATCAGCCCCAGCATTTT
cdr3_aa: CSARSGTGRDQPQHF

cdr3_length: 18
clone_size: .
d_call: TRBD1
j_call: TRBJ2-7
v_call: TRBV7-2
cdr3_nt: TGTGCCAGCAGCTTAAGGTTGACAGGGGGGAGGGATATCTACGAGCAGTACTTC
cdr3_aa: CASSLRLTGGRDIYEQYF

cdr3_length: 13
clone_size: .
d_call: .
j_call: TRBJ2-7
v_call: TRBV20-1
cdr3_nt: TGCAGTGCTAGAGATCAACAGTCCTACGAGCAGTACTTC
cdr3_aa: CSARDQQSYEQYF

cdr3_length: 16
clone_size: few
d_call: TRBD1
j_call: TRBJ2-1
v_call: TRBV4-1
cdr3_nt: TGCGCCAGCAGCCAAGGGGTAGGGGGCCGTAACAATGAGCAGTTCTTC
cdr3_aa: CASSQGVGGRNNEQFF

cdr3_length: 15
clone_size: .
d_call: .
j_call: TRBJ2-2
v_call: TRBV6-5
cdr3_nt: TGTGCCAGTAGTTATAGGGGTGACAACACCGGGGAGCTGTTTTTT
cdr3_aa: CASSYRGDNTGELFF

cdr3_length: 18
clone_size: .
d_call: TRBD1
j_call: TRBJ1-4
v_call: TRBV4-3
cdr3_nt: TGCGCCAGCAGCCAAGAAATTGAGAGGGGGGACAGTGATGAAAAACTGTTTTTT
cdr3_aa: CASSQEIERGDSDEKLFF

cdr3_length: 12
clone_size: .
d_call: .
j_call: TRBJ1-2
v_call: TRBV6-2/TRBV6-3
cdr3_nt: TGTGCCAGCAGTTACTCGCAATGTGGCTACACCTTC
cdr3_aa: CASSYSQCGYTF

cdr3_length: 15
clone_size: .
d_call: .
j_call: TRBJ1-1
v_call: TRBV28
cdr3_nt: TGTGCCAGCAGTTCCCTGGCGACAGGTCAGACTGAAGCTTTCTTT
cdr3_aa: CASSSLATGQTEAFF

cdr3_length: 17
clone_size: .
d_call: TRBD2
j_call: TRBJ2-7
v_call: TRBV18
cdr3_nt: TGTGCCAGCTCACCCTCGGAACTAGCGGGGGGGATAGACGAGCAGTACTTC
cdr3_aa: CASSPSELAGGIDEQYF

cdr3_length: 16
clone_size: .
d_call: .
j_call: TRBJ2-3
v_call: TRBV6-2/TRBV6-3
cdr3_nt: TGTGCCAGCAGCCCCCACTGGGGGGGGCAGGCAGATACGCAGTATTTT
cdr3_aa: CASSPHWGGQADTQYF

cdr3_length: 15
clone_size: .
d_call: TRBD1
j_call: TRBJ1-2
v_call: TRBV20-1
cdr3_nt: TGCAGTGCCCCCCCAGGCCAACAGGGGAACTATGGCTACACCTTC
cdr3_aa: CSAPPGQQGNYGYTF

cdr3_length: 14
clone_size: .
d_call: .
j_call: TRBJ2-6
v_call: TRBV7-9
cdr3_nt: TGTGCCAGCAGACAGGGCTCTGGGGCCAACGTCCTGACTTTC
cdr3_aa: CASRQGSGANVLTF

cdr3_length: 13
clone_size: .
d_call: TRBD1
j_call: TRBJ1-5
v_call: TRBV20-1
cdr3_nt: TGCAGTGCCACAGGGGAGAGCAATCAGCCCCAGCATTTT
cdr3_aa: CSATGESNQPQHF

cdr3_length: 17
clone_size: .
d_call: TRBD1
j_call: TRBJ2-5
v_call: TRBV9
cdr3_nt: TGTGCCAGCAGCGTAGACGGGACAGGGGGTATGGGAGAGACCCAGTACTTC
cdr3_aa: CASSVDGTGGMGETQYF

cdr3_length: 12
clone_size: .
d_call: TRBD1
j_call: TRBJ1-5
v_call: TRBV29-1
cdr3_nt: TGCAGCGCCTCGACAGGGGAGCAGCCCCGGCATTTT
cdr3_aa: CSASTGEQPRHF

cdr3_length: 14
clone_size: .
d_call: TRBD2
j_call: TRBJ2-1
v_call: TRBV6-4
cdr3_nt: TGTGCCAGCAGTGACTCGACGGGGGGCAATGAGCAGTTCTTC
cdr3_aa: CASSDSTGGNEQFF

cdr3_length: 12
clone_size: .
d_call: .
j_call: TRBJ2-1
v_call: TRBV20-1
cdr3_nt: TGCAGTGCAGAAGGACTCAACAATGAGCAGTTCTTC
cdr3_aa: CSAEGLNNEQFF

cdr3_length: 15
clone_size: once
d_call: .
j_call: TRBJ1-4
v_call: TRBV5-1
cdr3_nt: TGCGCCAGCAGCTTATCGGGAGACTCGTATGAAAAACTGTTTTTT
cdr3_aa: CASSLSGDSYEKLFF

cdr3_length: 16
clone_size: .
d_call: .
j_call: TRBJ2-3
v_call: TRBV5-1
cdr3_nt: TGCGCCAGCAGCTCGTCGGACCAAAGGAGCACAGATACGCAGTATTTT
cdr3_aa: CASSSSDQRSTDTQYF

cdr3_length: 15
clone_size: .
d_call: TRBD2
j_call: TRBJ2-1
v_call: TRBV5-1
cdr3_nt: TGCGCCAGCCAAACCGGGACTAGCGGGGGCAATGAGCAGTTCTTC
cdr3_aa: CASQTGTSGGNEQFF

cdr3_length: 17
clone_size: .
d_call: .
j_call: TRBJ2-1
v_call: TRBV11-2
cdr3_nt: TGTGCCAGCAGCTCCGGGGTAGTCCGCCCCTCCTACAATGAGCAGTTCTTC
cdr3_aa: CASSSGVVRPSYNEQFF

cdr3_length: 15
clone_size: .
d_call: .
j_call: TRBJ2-5
v_call: TRBV28
cdr3_nt: TGTGCCAGCAGTTTCCCCGTCAGGGGAGTAGAGACCCAGTACTTC
cdr3_aa: CASSFPVRGVETQYF

cdr3_length: 12
clone_size: .
d_call: .
j_call: TRBJ1-2
v_call: TRBV28
cdr3_nt: TGTGCCAGCAGTTTACTAGCGTATGGCTACACCTTC
cdr3_aa: CASSLLAYGYTF

cdr3_length: 12
clone_size: few
d_call: TRBD1
j_call: TRBJ1-2
v_call: TRBV6-5
cdr3_nt: TGTGCCAGCAGTTTAGGACAGGGAAGCTACACCTTC
cdr3_aa: CASSLGQGSYTF